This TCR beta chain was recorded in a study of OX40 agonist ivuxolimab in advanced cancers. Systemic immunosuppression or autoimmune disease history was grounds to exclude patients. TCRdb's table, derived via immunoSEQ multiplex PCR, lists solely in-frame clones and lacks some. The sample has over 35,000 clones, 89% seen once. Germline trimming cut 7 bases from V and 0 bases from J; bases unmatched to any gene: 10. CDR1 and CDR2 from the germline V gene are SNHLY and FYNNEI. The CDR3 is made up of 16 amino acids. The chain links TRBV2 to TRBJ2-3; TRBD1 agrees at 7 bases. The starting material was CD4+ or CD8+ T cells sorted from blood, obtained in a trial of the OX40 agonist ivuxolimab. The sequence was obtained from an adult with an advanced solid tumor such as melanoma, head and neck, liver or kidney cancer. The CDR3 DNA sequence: TGTGCCAGCAAAAGGGGACAGACCCCTAGCACAGATACGCAGTATTTT. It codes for CASKRGQTPSTDTQYF.